This T cell receptor beta chain was identified during a study of blood T cell repertoires in COVID-19. About the research overall: Whether acute or convalescent, the COVID-19 samples came from the United States, Italy and Spain. PBMCs, B-cell-depleted T cells, or T cells were the source of the cDNA or gDNA that made up the material.

How the authors handled the data: Amplification from reference gene primers served as the basis for estimated nucleated cell counts. The assay was immunoSEQ multiplex PCR, and TCRdb's table has in-frame clones only and misses some. V and J calls and clone size are as listed in that table; D and trimming were resolved from the DNA. This table holds under 95,000 clones, around 86% found once. The CDR3 length is 15 residues. CDR1 is KGHSH and CDR2 is LQKENI in the germline V gene. V was shortened by 0 bases and J by 1 base, with 7 bases between the two germline ends. Sequenced input: peripheral blood. The rearrangement joins TRBV18 to TRBJ2-1; D gene uncertain. The origin of this receptor is a woman of 80 years or more with acute or convalescent COVID-19. The CDR3 loop is CASSPPRDSYNEQFF. The CDR3 nucleotides read TGTGCCAGCTCACCACCGCGTGATTCCTACAATGAGCAGTTCTTC.